Listed here are 31 T cell receptor beta chains from one sample, sequenced in a study of PD-L1 blockade in urothelial cancer. TCRdb's copy holds only in-frame clones and misses some; the assay was immunoSEQ multiplex PCR. The profile covers roughly 120,000 clones, with around 85% appearing a single time and 2.5% to 4% taken by the ten largest. Specified time point: pretreatment peripheral blood. The source was PBMCs, collected around atezolizumab (anti-PD-L1) treatment. The receptor source for this set is a man aged 45-65 years with urothelial cancer.

A few counts support this clone. The J gene is TRBJ1-6, the V gene TRBV5-5; weak D call: TRBD1 (5 bases). Deletions cut 3 bases from V and 6 bases from J, with 10 bases between. The germline CDR1 and CDR2 sequences are SGHKS and YYEKEE (reference sequence). The CDR3 has 14 residues. CDR3 nucleotide sequence: TGTGCCAGCAGCTCCAGGGTGGGTAATTCACCCCTCCACTTT. This translates into CASSSRVGNSPLHF.

The V gene is TRBV5-1, the J gene TRBJ2-3, with D perhaps TRBD1 (6 bases). V shed 3 bases and J shed 0 bases, with 11 bases lying between them. There are 15 residues in the CDR3. In germline, CDR1 is SGHRS, CDR2 YFSETQ. Here the CDR3 reads CASSWIGQSTDTQYF. In DNA, the CDR3 is TGCGCCAGCAGCTGGATAGGACAGAGCACAGATACGCAGTATTTT.

The V and J genes are TRBV30 and TRBJ2-1; 10 bases align to TRBD2. Per germline, CDR1 GTSNPN and CDR2 SVGIG (reference sequence). CDR3 size: 13 residues. V lost 0 bases and J lost 16; bases outside the gene matches: 9. The CDR3 DNA reads as TGTGCCTGGAGTGTTGGGAGCGGGAGGGCCGGATTCTTC. Protein sequence: CAWSVGSGRAGFF.

V usage is TRBV2 and J usage is TRBJ2-5; 11 nucleotides line up with TRBD2. Germline values: CDR1 SNHLY, CDR2 FYNNEI. V shed 5 bases and J 5 bases; nucleotides not matched to a gene: 7. The CDR3 runs to 15 residues. The CDR3 here is CASSLAGGPWETQYF. The CDR3 bases are TGTGCCAGCAGTCTAGCGGGAGGCCCCTGGGAGACCCAGTACTTC. Full variable domain (outside the CDR3, taken from reference TRBV2 and TRBJ2-5): EPEVTQTPSHQVTQMGQEVILRCVPISNHLYFYWYRQILGQKVEFLVSFYNNEISEKSEIFDDQFSVERPDGSNFTLKIRSTKLEDSAMYFCASSLAGGPWETQYFGPGTRLLVL.

The DNA of the CDR3 is TGTGCCAGTACCGACGGGGGGACCAGGGTCAATGAGCAGTTCTTC. This codes for CASTDGGTRVNEQFF. This chain uses TRBV19 with TRBJ2-1; 7 bases match TRBD2. The V gene end was trimmed by 7 bases and the J gene end by 6 bases; junction bases not matched to a gene: 12. The CDR3 is made up of 15 amino acids. The germline V gene has CDR1 LNHDA and CDR2 SQIVND (reference sequence).

This chain uses TRBV2 with TRBJ1-2; D unresolved. CDR1 and CDR2 (germline): SNHLY, FYNNEI. The CDR3 has 13 residues. Trimming shortened V by 7 bases and J by 7 bases, and 16 bases separated the two germline ends. CDR3 protein: CASTRTAESGYTF. The CDR3 bases are TGTGCCAGCACCCGAACGGCGGAGTCTGGCTACACCTTC.

This chain joins TRBV5-8 and TRBJ2-2, with TRBD2 matching 11 bases. Germline values: CDR1 SGHTS, CDR2 YDEGEE. The CDR3 runs 16 residues. J was trimmed by 3 bases and V by 4 bases; bases with no gene match: 5. CDR3 nucleotides: TGTGCCAGCAGCCAAGGGACTAGCGGACACACCGGGGAGCTGTTTTTT. Amino acids: CASSQGTSGHTGELFF.

The J gene is TRBJ1-1, the V gene TRBV28; D gene unclear. CDR3 size: 15 residues. Germline V gene sequence: CDR1 MDHEN, CDR2 SYDVKM. V gave up 5 bases and J gave up 4 bases, with 17 bases separating them. CDR3 region: CASSPPKIHPTEAFF. The DNA of the CDR3 is TGTGCCAGCAGTCCGCCGAAGATACACCCCACTGAAGCTTTCTTT.

The chain employs TRBV10-2 and TRBJ1-1, with no clear D. Trimming shortened V by 4 bases and J by 2 bases, and 8 bases separated the two germline ends. The CDR3 covers 13 residues. Germline-derived CDR1 and CDR2 are WSHSY and SAAADI. The CDR3 sequence is CASSGQANTEAFF. CDR3 nucleotides: TGCGCCAGCAGTGGCCAGGCAAACACTGAAGCTTTCTTT.

The genes are TRBV5-1 and TRBJ2-1; D gene ambiguous. V was shortened by 5 bases and J by 8 bases, with 14 bases between the two germline ends. This CDR3 has 13 residues. CDR1 is SGHRS and CDR2 is YFSETQ in the germline V gene. The CDR3 coding sequence is TGCGCCAGCAGTCCGCGCGACAACTATGAGCAGTTCTTC. Its protein product is CASSPRDNYEQFF.

The chain joins TRBV5-8 to TRBJ2-7, with 9 bases identical to TRBD1. After removal of 2 bases from V and 4 bases from J, the junction contained 7 bases not matched to a gene. CDR3 length: 15 amino acids. Germline CDR1 is SGHTS and CDR2 is YDEGEE. The CDR3 DNA is TGTGCCAGCAGCTTATCCGGGACAGGGCGGTACGAGCAGTACTTC. It translates to CASSLSGTGRYEQYF. Filled out from reference TRBV5-8 and TRBJ2-7, the complete variable domain reads EAGVTQSPTHLIKTRGQQATLRCSPISGHTSVYWYQQALGLGLQFLLWYDEGEERNRGNFPPRFSGRQFPNYSSELNVNALELEDSALYLCASSLSGTGRYEQYFGPGTRLTVT.

The gene calls are TRBV30 and TRBJ1-1; D might be TRBD1 (5 bases). Germline lookup yields CDR1 GTSNPN and CDR2 SVGIG (reference sequence). The CDR3 length is 12 residues. This CDR3 reads CVAEGRYTEAFF. CDR3 DNA: TGTGTCGCGGAGGGACGGTACACTGAAGCTTTCTTT. Filled out from reference TRBV30 and TRBJ1-1, the complete variable domain reads SQTIHQWPATLVQPVGSPLSLECTVEGTSNPNLYWYRQAAGRGLQLLFYSVGIGQISSEVPQNLSASRPQDRQFILSSKKLLLSDSGFYLCVAEGRYTEAFFGQGTRLTVV.

This clone was recorded a few times. This chain links TRBV19 with TRBJ2-3; D is perhaps TRBD1 (6 bases). V was pared by 5 bases and J by 1 base, with 13 bases between. Germline V gene sequence: CDR1 LNHDA, CDR2 SQIVND (reference sequence). This CDR3 comprises 15 residues. The CDR3 loop reads CASSAQGLGTDTQYF. As DNA, the CDR3 is TGTGCCAGTAGTGCCCAGGGGTTAGGCACAGATACGCAGTATTTT.

This clone showed up just once. V is TRBV4-1 and J is TRBJ2-7, with 12 bases lining up with TRBD2. The CDR3 totals 18 residues. Germline CDR1 is MGHRA and CDR2 is YSYEKL. J was trimmed by 6 bases and V by 0 bases; bases with no gene match: 12. The CDR3, as DNA: TGCGCCAGCAGCCAAGATCAAACTAGCGGGAGGACCCCTAGCGAGCAGTACTTC. Translation gives CASSQDQTSGRTPSEQYF.

This clone was observed many times. The chain employs TRBV4-1 and TRBJ1-6, with D maybe TRBD1 (6 bases). Germline CDR1 reads MGHRA; CDR2 reads YSYEKL. Trimming pared 1 base from V and 9 bases from J, leaving 10 bases between. The CDR3 runs 14 residues. The DNA for the CDR3 is TGCGCCAGCAGCCAAGGAATGGGGGCTTCACCCCTCCACTTT. Translation: CASSQGMGASPLHF.

This rearrangement joins TRBV18 to TRBJ1-1, with D perhaps TRBD1 (6 bases). V was trimmed by 6 bases and J by 2 bases, leaving 10 bases between them. The CDR3 loop spans 13 amino acids. Germline lookup yields CDR1 KGHSH and CDR2 LQKENI. CDR3 bases: TGTGCCAGCTCGCGGACAGACAACACTGAAGCTTTCTTT. Its translation is CASSRTDNTEAFF.

The chain has TRBV20-1 and TRBJ1-1; D gene uncertain. CDR3 length equals 10 residues. Per germline, CDR1 DFQATT and CDR2 SNEGSKA (reference sequence). V was clipped by 5 bases and J by 10 bases, with 11 bases between them. This CDR3 reads CSALHEVAFF. CDR3 bases: TGCAGTGCTTTACATGAGGTAGCTTTCTTT.

The chain employs TRBV5-1 and TRBJ2-5; tentatively, D is TRBD1 (7 bases). This CDR3 has 12 amino acids. Per germline, CDR1 SGHRS and CDR2 YFSETQ. Trimming removed 4 bases at V and 5 bases at J, with 9 bases between. The CDR3: CASSPGGETQYF. DNA of the CDR3: TGCGCCAGCAGCCCAGGGGGGGAGACCCAGTACTTC.

This chain uses TRBV29-1 with TRBJ1-2; TRBD1 matches at 11 bases. Per germline, CDR1 SQVTM and CDR2 ANQGSEA. Germline trimming cut 0 bases from V and 0 bases from J; bases unmatched to any gene: 6. The CDR3 is 17 residues long. The CDR3 region has the DNA TGCAGCGTTGAAGATGGGACAGGGGGTCTCCCTAACTATGGCTACACCTTC. Translated: CSVEDGTGGLPNYGYTF.

The rearrangement joins TRBV5-1 to TRBJ2-3; weak D call: TRBD1 (6 bases). The CDR3 totals 15 residues. Per the germline V gene, CDR1 is SGHRS and CDR2 is YFSETQ. V was pared by 4 bases and J by 2 bases, with 14 bases between. The CDR3 here is CASSETGDNTDTQYF. Written as DNA, the CDR3 is TGCGCCAGCAGCGAGACAGGAGATAACACAGATACGCAGTATTTT. Using reference TRBV5-1 and TRBJ2-3 for the parts outside the CDR3, the full variable domain is KAGVTQTPRYLIKTRGQQVTLSCSPISGHRSVSWYQQTPGQGLQFLFEYFSETQRNKGNFPGRFSGRQFSNSRSEMNVSTLELGDSALYLCASSETGDNTDTQYFGPGTRLTVL.

The chain recombines TRBV7-9 with TRBJ1-1, with 7 bases identical to TRBD1. V shed 5 bases and J 6 bases; nucleotides not matched to a gene: 3. The CDR3 is made up of 12 amino acids. Germline CDR1 and CDR2: SEHNR and FQNEAQ (reference sequence). This chain's CDR3 is CASSRDRAEAFF. The CDR3 bases are TGTGCCAGCAGCCGCGACAGGGCTGAAGCTTTCTTT.

This chain links TRBV29-1 with TRBJ2-6, with D hard to call. The CDR3 is 14 amino acids. V lost 3 bases and J 0 bases, leaving 6 bases between the germline ends. The germline CDR1 and CDR2 sequences are SQVTM and ANQGSEA. The CDR3 is CSVEFSSGANVLTF. In DNA form, the CDR3 reads TGCAGCGTTGAGTTTAGCTCTGGGGCCAACGTCCTGACTTTC.

This chain links TRBV28 with TRBJ2-2, with unresolved D. Germline lookup yields CDR1 MDHEN and CDR2 SYDVKM. The CDR3 is made up of 13 amino acids. V was trimmed by 6 bases and J by 3 bases, leaving 8 bases between them. Here the CDR3 reads CASRARYTGELFF. As DNA, the CDR3 is TGTGCCAGCAGGGCCCGATACACCGGGGAGCTGTTTTTT.

The chain carries TRBV10-3 and TRBJ1-2; no clear D. Germline CDR1 is ENHRY and CDR2 is SYGVKD. The length of the CDR3 is 14 residues. V lost 10 bases, J lost 8 bases, and 23 bases lay in between. CDR3 amino acids: CASRRSGQTEGYTF. In DNA form, the CDR3 reads TGTGCCAGCAGGCGGTCGGGTCAGACGGAAGGCTACACCTTC.

The chain employs TRBV10-3 and TRBJ2-3, with TRBD1 as a possible D gene (6 bases). From germline, CDR1 is ENHRY and CDR2 SYGVKD. Trimming cost V 6 bases and J 0 bases, with 10 bases left between them. The CDR3 runs 14 residues. CDR3 loop: CAIRAGVSTDTQYF. CDR3 in DNA: TGTGCCATCAGAGCAGGGGTAAGCACAGATACGCAGTATTTT.

This clone has only one observation. The rearrangement links TRBV18 to TRBJ2-3; 10 bases fit TRBD2. In germline, CDR1 is KGHSH, CDR2 LQKENI. V gave up 2 bases and J gave up 5 bases; unmatched junction bases: 13. The CDR3 covers 18 residues. The CDR3 reads CASSPTPLVAGGGDTQYF. The CDR3 nucleotides are TGTGCCAGCTCACCAACCCCTTTGGTAGCGGGAGGTGGAGATACGCAGTATTTT.

This chain uses TRBV5-1 with TRBJ1-6, with 8 positions matching TRBD1. Germline trimming cut 4 bases from V and 3 bases from J; bases unmatched to any gene: 3. CDR3 length equals 15 residues. From germline, CDR1 is SGHRS and CDR2 YFSETQ. CDR3 in amino acids: CASSGGQVYNSPLHF. CDR3 bases: TGCGCCAGCAGCGGGGGACAGGTCTATAATTCACCCCTCCACTTT.

The table lists this clone with a few counts. V usage is TRBV6-1 and J usage is TRBJ2-7, with TRBD2 as a possible D gene (5 bases). With 3 bases removed from V and 4 bases from J, the gap between germline ends came to 7 bases. The CDR3 extends over 12 amino acids. The germline V gene has CDR1 MNHNS and CDR2 SASEGT. The CDR3: CASSETTYEQYF. For the CDR3, the DNA is TGTGCCAGCAGTGAGACTACATACGAGCAGTACTTC.

This clone was observed a handful of times. The chain carries TRBV14 and TRBJ2-3, with a tentative D call TRBD1 (6 bases). CDR1 is SGHDN and CDR2 is FVKESK in the germline V gene. The CDR3 is 16 residues long. The V end was cut by 0 bases, the J end by 2 bases, with 12 bases between. The CDR3 region has the DNA TGTGCCAGCAGCCAAGACCCGACAGGTCTCACAGATACGCAGTATTTT. Translation gives CASSQDPTGLTDTQYF.

This chain links TRBV7-9 with TRBJ1-5; possibly TRBD1 for D (5 bases). Germline V lookup: CDR1 SEHNR, CDR2 FQNEAQ (reference sequence). The V and J ends lost 5 bases and 0 bases respectively, with 14 bases between them. This CDR3 comprises 16 residues. CDR3 in DNA: TGTGCCAGCAGCCCTGGGGGGGGATATAGCAATCAGCCCCAGCATTTT. Translated: CASSPGGGYSNQPQHF.

V is TRBV2 and J is TRBJ1-1; a possible D gene is TRBD1 (6 bases). The V end was cut by 3 bases, the J end by 4 bases, with 6 bases between. The CDR3 consists of 12 residues. Germline values: CDR1 SNHLY, CDR2 FYNNEI. CDR3 region: CASSEDSTEAFF. The CDR3 bases are TGTGCCAGCAGTGAGGACAGCACTGAAGCTTTCTTT.